What follows are 12 T cell receptor beta chains derived from one specimen sequenced in a study of T-cell reconstitution after alpha-beta-depleted transplantation in children. Using unique molecular identifiers, the investigators prepared the TCRbeta library. TCRdb analysed the PCR reads with MiXCR anew, one entry per CDR3 protein. This sample has about 400,000 distinct CDR3 sequences, with about a fifth found just once. The sample here was PBMCs from the stem cell graft donor, taken from the stem cell graft. All receptors come from a human donor who donated a stem cell graft to a child with acute myeloid leukemia.

This clonotype turned up a few times. CDR3 residues: CASSPTDRRETQYF. In DNA, the CDR3 is TGTGCCAGCAGTCCGACAGACAGGCGAGAGACCCAGTACTTC. The rearrangement joins TRBV28 to TRBJ2-5; TRBD1 is a possible D gene (6 bases). The V end was cut by 5 bases, the J end by 4 bases, with 14 bases between. The CDR3 is 14 residues long. Germline CDR1 MDHEN, CDR2 SYDVKM.

V usage is TRBV4-3 and J usage is TRBJ2-1, with D perhaps matching TRBD1 or TRBD2 (5 bases each). Trimming stripped 0 bases from V and 6 bases from J, with 12 bases between. The germline CDR1 and CDR2 sequences are LGHNA and YSLEER. CDR3 length equals 15 residues. Written as DNA, the CDR3 is TGCGCCAGCAGCCAAGAAGGGGACCCTTTCAATGAGCAGTTCTTC. This sequence encodes CASSQEGDPFNEQFF.

This clonotype was found many times. This chain uses TRBV3-1 with TRBJ2-1; D gene unclear. The CDR3 runs to 12 residues. The V end lost 5 bases, the J end lost 5 bases, and 7 bases lay between the germline ends. Germline CDR1 is LGHDT and CDR2 is YNNKEL (reference sequence). The CDR3 region has the DNA TGTGCCAGCAGCGGCCTAAACAATGAGCAGTTCTTC. This gives the protein CASSGLNNEQFF.

In this sample, this clonotype turned up many times. CDR3 sequence reads: CASYGGAREKLFF. Here the CDR3 DNA reads TGTGCCAGCTATGGGGGGGCGAGGGAAAAACTGTTTTTT. The J gene is TRBJ1-4, the V gene TRBV6-5; TRBD1 is a possible D gene (6 bases). CDR1 and CDR2 from the germline V gene are MNHEY and SVGAGI. Trimming took 8 bases from V and 8 from J, leaving 15 bases between them. The CDR3 loop spans 13 amino acids.

This clonotype has at least ten counts. The V and J genes are TRBV20-1 and TRBJ1-1; the D gene is possibly TRBD1 (5 bases). Germline V gene lookup returns CDR1 DFQATT and CDR2 SNEGSKA (reference sequence). The CDR3 totals 13 residues. Trimming left V 5 bases short and J 11 bases short, with 21 bases between. The CDR3 nucleotides are TGCAGTGCTGGACTCCCGGGACTAAATGTGGCTTTCTTT. It codes for CSAGLPGLNVAFF.

The rearrangement joins TRBV4-1 to TRBJ2-7, with 8 nucleotides matching TRBD2. Trimming took 2 bases from V and 10 from J; bases not matched to a gene: 13. Germline loops: CDR1 MGHRA, CDR2 YSYEKL. The CDR3 is 15 residues long. As DNA, the CDR3 is TGCGCCAGCAGCCAACCGGGACTAGGTATCGTGCGACAGTACTTC. It specifies CASSQPGLGIVRQYF.

This clonotype appeared many times. V and J are TRBV7-6 and TRBJ2-1, with TRBD2 matching 12 bases. Germline values: CDR1 SGHVS, CDR2 FNYEAQ. The CDR3 loop spans 14 amino acids. V dropped 5 bases and J dropped 8; count of bases not matched to a gene: 4. The CDR3 DNA reads as TGTGCCAGCAGCCGACTAGCGGGAGACGATGAGCAGTTCTTC. It specifies CASSRLAGDDEQFF.

This clonotype was seen a few times. No DNA is shown, since the ends of the CDR3 on it are uncertain; the CDR3 is the one TCRdb lists. The J gene is TRBJ2-2, the V gene TRBV7-6. The CDR3 sequence runs 13 residues, both termini included. Germline values: CDR1 SGHVS, CDR2 FNYEAQ. The CDR3 protein is CASSSSWGGELFF.

The chain links TRBV10-3 to TRBJ2-5, with a tentative D call TRBD2 (7 bases). The ends were cut back, 3 bases at V and 5 bases at J, with 13 bases in the middle. This CDR3 is built from 14 residues. Per the germline V gene, CDR1 is ENHRY and CDR2 is SYGVKD. The CDR3 sequence is CAISDGGAGETQYF. DNA for the CDR3: TGTGCCATCAGTGATGGGGGGGCAGGGGAGACCCAGTACTTC.

This chain connects TRBV25-1 to TRBJ2-3; D might be TRBD2 (6 bases). CDR3 length: 19 residues. The V gene lost 1 base and the J gene lost 0 bases, with 20 bases spanning the gap. CDR1 and CDR2 (germline): MGHDK, SYGVNS. In DNA, the CDR3 is TGTGCCAGCAGTGAATTGGGGTCTAGCGTACCCTCTAGCACAGATACGCAGTATTTT. As protein: CASSELGSSVPSSTDTQYF.

This clonotype was seen a single time. Just one base apart from a much larger clone, this may be a read error. The V call is TRBV6-5, the J call TRBJ2-7; tentative D call: TRBD2 (6 bases). Germline V gene lookup returns CDR1 MNHEY and CDR2 SVGAGI. CDR3 size: 14 residues. The CDR3 nucleotides read TGTGCCAGCGGTTACTCGGGAGCGGGCTACGAGCAGTACTTC. Translating gives CASGYSGAGYEQYF.

This clonotype was counted at least ten times. The chain joins TRBV11-3 to TRBJ2-6; D is possibly TRBD2 (5 bases). Germline-derived CDR1 and CDR2 are SGHNT and YENEEA. Deletions cut 4 bases from V and 4 bases from J, with 14 bases between. This CDR3 has 16 amino acids. The CDR3 DNA follows: TGTGCCAGCAGCTCGACCCGGGGTTACGGGGCCAACGTCCTGACTTTC. Its translation: CASSSTRGYGANVLTF. The variable domain in full, completed from reference TRBV11-3 and TRBJ2-6, reads EAGVVQSPRYKIIEKKQPVAFWCNPISGHNTLYWYLQNLGQGPELLIRYENEEAVDDSQLPKDRFSAERLKGVDSTLKIQPAELGDSAVYLCASSSTRGYGANVLTFGAGSRLTVL.